This T cell receptor (beta chain) was recovered during a study of blood T cells in healthy people across ages. Trimming stripped 4 bases from V and 3 bases from J, with 9 bases between. The CDR3 runs to 12 residues. The germline CDR1 and CDR2 sequences are DFQATT and SNEGSKA (reference sequence). Combining a sample-barcoded 5' primer with a J-beta primer mix, a second PCR ran for about 7 to 11 cycles. TCRdb reanalysed the 5' RACE reads using MiXCR and keeps one entry per CDR3 protein. The sample contains about 810,000 distinct CDR3 sequences, approximately 35% of which appear only once. The source of this sequence is a man aged 18 to 30 in good health. V gene TRBV20-1 combines with J gene TRBJ1-2; the D is unclear. Source material: blood. The CDR3 region is CSATDPDYGYTF. The CDR3 DNA follows: TGCAGTGCTACCGACCCTGACTATGGCTACACCTTC.